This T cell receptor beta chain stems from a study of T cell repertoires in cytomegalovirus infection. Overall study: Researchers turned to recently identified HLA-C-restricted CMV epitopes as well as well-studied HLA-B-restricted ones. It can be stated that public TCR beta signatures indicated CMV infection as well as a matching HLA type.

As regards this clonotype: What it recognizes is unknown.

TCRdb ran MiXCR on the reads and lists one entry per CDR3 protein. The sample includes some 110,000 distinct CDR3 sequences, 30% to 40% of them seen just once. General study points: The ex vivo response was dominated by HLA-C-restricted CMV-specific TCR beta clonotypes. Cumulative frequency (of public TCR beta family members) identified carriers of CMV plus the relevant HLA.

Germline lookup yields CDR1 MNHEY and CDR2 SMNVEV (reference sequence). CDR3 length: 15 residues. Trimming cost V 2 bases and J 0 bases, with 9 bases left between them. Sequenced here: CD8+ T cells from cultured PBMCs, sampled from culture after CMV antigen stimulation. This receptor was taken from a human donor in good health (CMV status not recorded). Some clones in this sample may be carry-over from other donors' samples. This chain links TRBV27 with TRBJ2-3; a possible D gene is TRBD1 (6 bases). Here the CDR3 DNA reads TGTGCCAGCAGTTTAATTGGACAGAGCACAGATACGCAGTATTTT. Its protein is CASSLIGQSTDTQYF.